This entry lists 10 T cell receptor beta chains sequenced from one sample in a study of pediatric ulcerative colitis. During colonoscopy, one to two rectal pinch biopsies were collected. Sequencing was performed with immunoSEQ multiplex PCR; in TCRdb, only in-frame clones are kept and a portion is missing. This table has over 10,000 clones, roughly three quarters appearing once. The sequenced material came from gut tissue. These receptors came from a boy between 10 and 17 years old who was a control in a study of pediatric ulcerative colitis.

The J gene is TRBJ2-5, the V gene TRBV7-8; no reliable D call. Germline V lookup: CDR1 SGHVS, CDR2 FQNEAQ. The CDR3 totals 12 residues. The V end was cut by 2 bases, the J end by 2 bases, with 3 bases between. The CDR3 region has the DNA TGTGCCAGCAGCTTATGGCAAGAGACCCAGTACTTC. Translation gives CASSLWQETQYF.

The rearrangement uses TRBV5-1 and TRBJ1-5; a weak D match, TRBD1 (5 bases). Trimming removed 5 bases from V and 2 bases from J, with 11 bases in between. CDR1 and CDR2 from the germline V gene are SGHRS and YFSETQ. There are 14 residues in the CDR3. This chain's CDR3 is CASSFRVGNQPQHF. The CDR3 DNA reads as TGCGCCAGCAGTTTCAGGGTCGGCAATCAGCCCCAGCATTTT.

The rearrangement links TRBV5-1 to TRBJ2-2; maybe TRBD1 (7 bases). Deletions cut 3 bases from V and 6 bases from J, with 12 bases between. The CDR3 consists of 14 residues. Per the germline V gene, CDR1 is SGHRS and CDR2 is YFSETQ. CDR3 DNA sequence: TGCGCCAGCAGCTACTCCAGGGGGGCCGGGGAGCTGTTTTTT. Its protein is CASSYSRGAGELFF.

The rearrangement uses TRBV30 and TRBJ2-3; D is unresolved. Germline V gene lookup returns CDR1 GTSNPN and CDR2 SVGIG (reference sequence). The CDR3 extends over 12 amino acids. V was pared by 4 bases and J by 5 bases, with 10 bases between. The CDR3 sequence is CAWKVLLDTQYF. The CDR3 coding sequence is TGTGCCTGGAAGGTCCTCCTAGATACGCAGTATTTT.

This chain connects TRBV5-6 to TRBJ2-2; D may correspond to TRBD1 or TRBD2 (6 bases each). Trimming took 5 bases from V and 8 from J, leaving 13 bases between them. Germline V lookup: CDR1 SGHDT, CDR2 YYEEEE. The CDR3 extends over 13 amino acids. DNA of the CDR3: TGTGCCAGCAGGCAAACAGGGAGGGGGGAGCTGTTTTTT. This codes for CASRQTGRGELFF.

The chain is built from TRBV2 and TRBJ2-6, with D unclear. Trimming removed 4 bases at V and 0 bases at J, with 4 bases between. CDR3 length equals 14 residues. In germline, CDR1 is SNHLY, CDR2 FYNNEI. The CDR3 here is CASSVVSGANVLTF. CDR3 DNA sequence: TGTGCCAGCAGTGTAGTCTCTGGGGCCAACGTCCTGACTTTC.

The rearrangement links TRBV11-2 to TRBJ2-5; 7 bases line up with TRBD1. After removal of 3 bases from V and 7 bases from J, the junction contained 11 bases not matched to a gene. This CDR3 region has 15 residues. Germline-derived CDR1 and CDR2 are SGHAT and FQNNGV. This chain's CDR3 is CASSLGPGTEATQYF. DNA for the CDR3: TGTGCCAGCAGCTTGGGCCCCGGGACAGAGGCGACCCAGTACTTC. Supplemented by reference TRBV11-2 and TRBJ2-5, the full variable domain reads EAGVAQSPRYKIIEKRQSVAFWCNPISGHATLYWYQQILGQGPKLLIQFQNNGVVDDSQLPKDRFSAERLKGVDSTLKIQPAKLEDSAVYLCASSLGPGTEATQYFGPGTRLLVL.

The genes are TRBV10-3 and TRBJ2-7; TRBD2 is a possible D gene (5 bases). This CDR3 has 14 amino acids. CDR1 ENHRY and CDR2 SYGVKD come from the germline V gene. Between the trimmed V and J ends, which lost 7 bases and 0 bases, there was a span of 13 bases. CDR3 sequence reads: CAIKPGLSSYEQYV. The CDR3 DNA reads TGTGCCATCAAACCCGGACTGAGCTCCTACGAGCAGTACGTC.

This chain links TRBV4-2 with TRBJ2-1, with a weak D call TRBD2 (6 bases). Germline V CDR1 and CDR2: LGHNA, YNFKEQ. The CDR3 has 15 amino acids. The V end was cut by 4 bases, the J end by 5 bases, with 15 bases between. This CDR3 reads CASSLQRVVHNEQFF. Written as DNA, the CDR3 is TGTGCCAGCAGCCTTCAGCGGGTGGTTCACAATGAGCAGTTCTTC.

The chain is built from TRBV7-9 and TRBJ2-7, with D possibly TRBD1 on 6 matching bases. The germline V gene encodes CDR1 SEHNR and CDR2 FQNEAQ (reference sequence). The CDR3 covers 12 residues. V was trimmed by 4 bases and J by 7 bases, leaving 11 bases between them. Here the CDR3 reads CASSWDIEEQYF. The DNA of the CDR3 is TGTGCCAGCAGCTGGGACATAGAGGAGCAGTACTTC. Full variable domain (missing parts from reference TRBV7-9 and TRBJ2-7): DTGVSQNPRHKITKRGQNVTFRCDPISEHNRLYWYRQTLGQGPEFLTYFQNEAQLEKSRLLSDRFSAERPKGSFSTLEIQRTEQGDSAMYLCASSWDIEEQYFGPGTRLTVT.